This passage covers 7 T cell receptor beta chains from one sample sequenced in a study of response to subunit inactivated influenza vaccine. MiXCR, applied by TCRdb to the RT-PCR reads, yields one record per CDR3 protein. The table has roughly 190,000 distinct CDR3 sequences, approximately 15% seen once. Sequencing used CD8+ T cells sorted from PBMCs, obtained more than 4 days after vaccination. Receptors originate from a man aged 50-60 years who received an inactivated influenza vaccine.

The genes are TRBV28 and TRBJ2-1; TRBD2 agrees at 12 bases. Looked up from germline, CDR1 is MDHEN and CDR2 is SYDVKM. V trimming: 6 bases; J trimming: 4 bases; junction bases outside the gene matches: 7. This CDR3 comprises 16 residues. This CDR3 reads CASSPGLAGQYNEQFF. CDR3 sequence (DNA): TGTGCCAGCAGCCCCGGACTAGCGGGACAGTACAATGAGCAGTTCTTC.

CDR3: CASSLWPLGDNEQFF. CDR3 sequence (DNA): TGCGCCAGCAGCTTGTGGCCACTAGGGGACAATGAGCAGTTCTTC. The chain joins TRBV5-1 to TRBJ2-1; the D call may be TRBD1 or TRBD2 (5 bases each). Germline CDR1 is SGHRS and CDR2 is YFSETQ. This CDR3 region has 15 residues. V lost 1 base to trimming and J lost 5 bases, with 13 bases between them.

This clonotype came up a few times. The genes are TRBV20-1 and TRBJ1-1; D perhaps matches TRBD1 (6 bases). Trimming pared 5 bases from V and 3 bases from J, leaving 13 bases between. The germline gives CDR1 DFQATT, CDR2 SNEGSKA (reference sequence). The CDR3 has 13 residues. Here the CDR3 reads CSALGGHDTEAFF. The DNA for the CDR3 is TGCAGTGCTCTCGGGGGGCACGACACTGAAGCTTTCTTT.

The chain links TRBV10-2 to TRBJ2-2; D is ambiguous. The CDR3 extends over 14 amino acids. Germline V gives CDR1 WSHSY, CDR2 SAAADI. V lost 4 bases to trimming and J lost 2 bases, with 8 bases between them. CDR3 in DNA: TGCGCCAGCAGTGGTCAACCAAACACCGGGGAGCTGTTTTTT. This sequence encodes CASSGQPNTGELFF.

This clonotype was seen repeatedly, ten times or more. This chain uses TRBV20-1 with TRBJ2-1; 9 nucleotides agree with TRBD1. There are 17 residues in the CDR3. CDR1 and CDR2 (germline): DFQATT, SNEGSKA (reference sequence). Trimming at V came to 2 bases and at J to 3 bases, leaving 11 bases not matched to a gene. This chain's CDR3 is CSARYLGQGGSYNEQFF. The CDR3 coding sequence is TGCAGTGCTAGATACCTGGGACAGGGAGGGAGCTACAATGAGCAGTTCTTC.

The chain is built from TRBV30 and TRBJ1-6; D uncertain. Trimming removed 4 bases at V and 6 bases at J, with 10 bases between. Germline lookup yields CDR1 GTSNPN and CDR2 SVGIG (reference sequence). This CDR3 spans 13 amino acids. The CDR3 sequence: CAWKTFRNSPLHF. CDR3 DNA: TGTGCCTGGAAGACATTTCGTAATTCACCCCTCCACTTT.

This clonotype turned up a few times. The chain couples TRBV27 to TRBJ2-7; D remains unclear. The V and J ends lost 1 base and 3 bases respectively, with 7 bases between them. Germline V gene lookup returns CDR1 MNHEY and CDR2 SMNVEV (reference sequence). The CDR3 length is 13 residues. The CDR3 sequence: CASSLYVSYEQYF. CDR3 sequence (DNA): TGTGCCAGCAGTTTATATGTCAGCTACGAGCAGTACTTC.